The 18 T cell receptor beta chains below were found in one sample sequenced in a study of graft-versus-host responses after intestinal transplantation. To release intraepithelial and lamina propria lymphocytes, the graft tissue was processed. The data were produced by immunoSEQ multiplex PCR, yet TCRdb's version contains in-frame clones alone and is incomplete. The sample has about 15,000 clones, around 70% seen once. This material consisted of ileum tissue, taken 14 days after transplant. The receptors come from a human patient who received an intestinal transplant, so some T cells may come from the graft donor.

The chain uses TRBV27 and TRBJ2-5, with a weak D call TRBD2 (5 bases). The CDR3 contains 15 residues. Germline lookup yields CDR1 MNHEY and CDR2 SMNVEV (reference sequence). V lost 0 bases, J lost 0 bases, and 8 bases lay in between. The CDR3 DNA is TGTGCCAGCAGTTTATCGGTAGCGTACCAAGAGACCCAGTACTTC. Its translation: CASSLSVAYQETQYF.

The CDR3 region is CASSLEYYGYTF. CDR3 nucleotides: TGTGCCAGCAGCTTAGAATACTATGGCTACACCTTC. The chain recombines TRBV11-2 with TRBJ1-2; D is unresolved. Germline V lookup: CDR1 SGHAT, CDR2 FQNNGV. CDR3 length: 12 amino acids. Trimming cost V 0 bases and J 3 bases, with 2 bases left between them.

As for this clone: Other DNA sequences in the same sample also yield this CDR3. This chain joins TRBV14 and TRBJ2-7, with 7 bases aligning to TRBD2. J was trimmed by 4 bases and V by 4 bases; bases with no gene match: 7. The CDR3 runs 14 residues. The germline CDR1 and CDR2 sequences are SGHDN and FVKESK. As DNA, the CDR3 is TGTGCCAGCAGCCCAATGACGGGGGGATACGAGCAGTACTTC. Its translation is CASSPMTGGYEQYF.

The J gene is TRBJ1-5, the V gene TRBV27, with D unresolved. The CDR3 runs 13 residues. Germline loops: CDR1 MNHEY, CDR2 SMNVEV (reference sequence). The V end lost 3 bases, the J end lost 7 bases, and 10 bases lay between the germline ends. The CDR3 region is CASSFLPNQPQHF. In nucleotides, the CDR3 is TGTGCCAGCAGTTTCCTGCCCAACCAGCCCCAGCATTTT.

The CDR3 region is CASSPGLDTGELFF. The CDR3, as DNA: TGCGCCAGCAGCCCGGGACTAGACACCGGGGAGCTGTTTTTT. The V gene is TRBV4-1, the J gene TRBJ2-2; 8 bases are shared with TRBD2. The CDR3 is 14 amino acids. The germline CDR1 and CDR2 sequences are MGHRA and YSYEKL. Germline trimming cut 4 bases from V and 3 bases from J; bases unmatched to any gene: 1.

V gene TRBV29-1 combines with J gene TRBJ2-1, with unresolved D. Germline CDR1 SQVTM, CDR2 ANQGSEA. The CDR3 loop spans 13 amino acids. V was cut by 7 bases and J by 0 bases, with 10 bases left in between. DNA of the CDR3: TGCAGCGCGGAATTGAGCTCCTACAATGAGCAGTTCTTC. Translation gives CSAELSSYNEQFF.

In its sample, this clone was seen once. This rearrangement joins TRBV9 to TRBJ2-7; 7 bases are a match to TRBD2. The V gene end was trimmed by 2 bases and the J gene end by 7 bases; junction bases not matched to a gene: 6. Germline CDR1 is SGDLS and CDR2 is YYNGEE. CDR3 length equals 13 residues. The CDR3 sequence: CASSVIPGREQYF. CDR3 coding DNA: TGTGCCAGCAGCGTGATACCCGGGAGGGAGCAGTACTTC.

CDR3 nucleotide sequence: TGCGCCAGCAGCCACCACGGTAGCTACGAGCAGTACTTC. Translating it yields CASSHHGSYEQYF. The chain combines TRBV5-1 with TRBJ2-7; no definite D call. The CDR3 runs 13 residues. Trimming stripped 4 bases from V and 3 bases from J, with 11 bases between. Germline V gives CDR1 SGHRS, CDR2 YFSETQ.

This clone has more than one count but fewer than ten. The same CDR3 also results from other DNA sequences found in this sample. This chain links TRBV5-6 with TRBJ1-2; a weak D match, TRBD1 (5 bases). Trimming took 3 bases from V and 8 from J, leaving 8 bases between them. The CDR3 is 11 amino acids. From germline, CDR1 is SGHDT and CDR2 YYEEEE. The CDR3 DNA is TGTGCCAGCAGCTCGCAGGGAGGCTACACCTTC. The encoded protein is CASSSQGGYTF.

CDR3 region: CASSHRDRDGYTF. CDR3 sequence (DNA): TGTGCCAGTAGTCACCGGGACAGGGACGGCTACACCTTC. The chain has TRBV19 and TRBJ1-2; TRBD1 matches 9 bases. This CDR3 spans 13 amino acids. The germline V gene encodes CDR1 LNHDA and CDR2 SQIVND (reference sequence). V dropped 5 bases and J dropped 8; count of bases not matched to a gene: 6.

On this clone: The sample contains more than one DNA sequence encoding this CDR3. The chain couples TRBV2 to TRBJ2-3; the match to TRBD2 covers 8 bases. The CDR3 is 14 amino acids. The V segment lost 6 bases and the J segment 3 bases; nucleotides outside the gene matches: 5. Looked up from germline, CDR1 is SNHLY and CDR2 is FYNNEI. CDR3 coding DNA: TGTGCCAGCAGCGCGGGACTAGGAACAGATACGCAGTATTTT. Encoded protein: CASSAGLGTDTQYF.

The rearrangement uses TRBV5-1 and TRBJ1-3; 9 positions agree with TRBD1. Germline-derived CDR1 and CDR2 are SGHRS and YFSETQ. The CDR3 has 13 residues. J gave up 7 bases and V 7 bases, and 6 bases lay outside the gene matches. CDR3 sequence: CASRDRDSNTIYF. CDR3 DNA: TGCGCCAGCCGGGACAGGGATTCGAACACCATATATTTT.

The genes are TRBV6-1 and TRBJ2-7, with D uncertain. Germline V gives CDR1 MNHNS, CDR2 SASEGT. With 5 bases removed from V and 2 bases from J, the gap between germline ends came to 7 bases. The CDR3 covers 12 residues. The CDR3 spells CASSPTPYEQYF. The CDR3 DNA reads TGTGCCAGCAGTCCCACCCCCTACGAGCAGTACTTC.

The rearrangement joins TRBV9 to TRBJ2-7; D is unclear. V shed 3 bases and J shed 4 bases, with 5 bases lying between them. This CDR3 is 11 amino acids long. Germline CDR1 SGDLS, CDR2 YYNGEE. The chain's CDR3 is CASSAGYEQYF. The DNA of the CDR3 is TGTGCCAGCAGCGCCGGATACGAGCAGTACTTC.

The chain links TRBV11-3 to TRBJ2-7; tentatively, D is TRBD2 (6 bases). V shed 8 bases and J shed 0 bases, with 14 bases lying between them. Germline assignment: CDR1 SGHNT and CDR2 YENEEA. This CDR3 has 14 amino acids. CDR3 protein: CASAVGGNSYEQYF. The DNA of the CDR3 is TGTGCCAGCGCTGTGGGCGGGAACTCCTACGAGCAGTACTTC.

This chain connects TRBV28 to TRBJ1-2; the D is unclear. V was pared by 5 bases and J by 4 bases, with 8 bases between. The CDR3 contains 12 residues. Germline V gene lookup returns CDR1 MDHEN and CDR2 SYDVKM. CDR3 residues: CASSAGSYGYTF. The CDR3, as DNA: TGTGCCAGCAGTGCAGGAAGCTATGGCTACACCTTC.

This clone has just a few counts. The gene calls are TRBV19 and TRBJ1-1; no reliable D call. V gave up 2 bases and J gave up 1 base, with 11 bases separating them. This CDR3 has 15 residues. CDR1 and CDR2 from the germline V gene are LNHDA and SQIVND (reference sequence). The chain's CDR3 is CASSISGSGNTEAFF. CDR3 sequence (DNA): TGTGCCAGTAGTATATCCGGAAGTGGGAACACTGAAGCTTTCTTT.

V and J are TRBV5-1 and TRBJ1-2; 8 bases are a match to TRBD1. CDR3 size: 14 residues. The V and J ends lost 5 bases and 5 bases, in that order; junction bases with no gene match: 8. CDR1 SGHRS and CDR2 YFSETQ come from the germline V gene. The CDR3 nucleotides are TGCGCCAGCAGGTCACTTACAGGGGGATATGGCTACACCTTC. Protein product: CASRSLTGGYGYTF.